These 13 T cell receptor beta chains came from one sample sequenced in a study of T cells in Graves' hyperthyroidism and ophthalmopathy. What was amplified from RNA transcripts were TCR beta CDR3 regions. Initially, a first-round RT-PCR of the TCR CDR3 employed the HTBI primer set. MiXCR, applied by TCRdb to the multiplex PCR reads, yields one record per CDR3 protein. This repertoire shows 390,000 or so distinct CDR3 sequences, 14% to 15% found once; its top ten account for about 12%. Sequenced input: blood. These receptors originate from a man between 18 and 35 years old with Graves' ophthalmopathy.

There are many counts of this clonotype. V gene TRBV11-2 combines with J gene TRBJ2-1, with D possibly being TRBD2 (6 bases). Trimming pared 6 bases from V and 6 bases from J, leaving 18 bases between. Germline-derived CDR1 and CDR2 are SGHAT and FQNNGV. The CDR3 sequence is 15 residues long. This CDR3 reads CASSGGGARGNEQFF. For the CDR3, the DNA is TGTGCCAGCAGTGGGGGAGGTGCGCGGGGCAATGAGCAGTTCTTC.

This clonotype was counted many times. The chain couples TRBV3-1 to TRBJ2-7; D gene uncertain. The CDR3 length is 13 residues. Germline CDR1 and CDR2: LGHDT and YNNKEL (reference sequence). V was clipped by 1 base and J by 3 bases, with 7 bases between them. CDR3 sequence reads: CASSQGALYEQYF. Written as DNA, the CDR3 is TGTGCCAGCAGCCAAGGAGCCCTCTACGAGCAGTACTTC.

This clonotype was detected ten times or more. This rearrangement joins TRBV27 to TRBJ2-3; possible D gene TRBD2, 5 bases. Germline CDR1 is MNHEY and CDR2 is SMNVEV (reference sequence). This CDR3 spans 15 amino acids. V dropped 10 bases and J dropped 2 bases, with 19 bases sitting between them. The CDR3 loop is CATRGWVEDTDTQYF. CDR3 coding DNA: TGTGCCACCCGAGGGTGGGTAGAGGACACAGATACGCAGTATTTT.

The table lists this clonotype with a few counts. V and J are TRBV5-1 and TRBJ1-1, with D possibly TRBD1 on 6 matching bases. Germline V gene lookup returns CDR1 SGHRS and CDR2 YFSETQ. V lost 4 bases and J 0 bases, leaving 10 bases between the germline ends. This CDR3 is built from 14 residues. CDR3 sequence: CASSNGQMNTEAFF. CDR3 nucleotides: TGCGCCAGCAGCAACGGACAGATGAACACTGAAGCTTTCTTT.

This clonotype showed up many times. The chain couples TRBV7-8 to TRBJ2-1; TRBD2 agrees at 10 bases. Germline assignment: CDR1 SGHVS and CDR2 FQNEAQ. The CDR3 contains 16 residues. V gave up 1 base and J gave up 1 base; unmatched junction bases: 1. This chain's CDR3 is CASSLVLAGSYNEQFF. In DNA, the CDR3 is TGTGCCAGCAGCTTAGTACTAGCGGGATCCTACAATGAGCAGTTCTTC.

This clonotype was counted only a few times. The chain combines TRBV3-1 with TRBJ2-2; a weak D match, TRBD2 (6 bases). This CDR3 contains 15 residues. V was trimmed by 4 bases and J by 7 bases, leaving 16 bases between them. Germline V gene sequence: CDR1 LGHDT, CDR2 YNNKEL (reference sequence). CDR3 bases: TGTGCCAGCAGCCCCCGAGTGGGACTCATCGGGGAGCTGTTTTTT. This encodes CASSPRVGLIGELFF.

V and J are TRBV4-1 and TRBJ2-2, with TRBD1 identical over 11 bases. Germline trimming cut 3 bases from V and 7 bases from J; bases unmatched to any gene: 7. The CDR3 spans 16 residues. The germline gives CDR1 MGHRA, CDR2 YSYEKL. The CDR3 bases are TGCGCCAGCAGCCAGGGGACAGGGGGGAGGAACGGGGAGCTGTTTTTT. Amino acid sequence: CASSQGTGGRNGELFF.

This clonotype was recorded many times. The chain combines TRBV13 with TRBJ2-2, with 9 bases lining up with TRBD2. The germline CDR1 and CDR2 sequences are PRHDT and FYEKMQ (reference sequence). CDR3 length: 18 residues. The J segment lost 1 base and the V segment lost 4 bases, leaving 10 bases of the junction unmatched. For the CDR3, the DNA is TGTGCCAGCAGCTCCACCCTTCTAGCGGGGTGGAACACCGGGGAGCTGTTTTTT. Protein: CASSSTLLAGWNTGELFF.

The table lists this clonotype with many counts. The V and J genes are TRBV7-2 and TRBJ2-7; TRBD2 matches 7 bases. This CDR3 is 14 amino acids long. Per germline, CDR1 SGHTA and CDR2 FQGNSA. Germline trimming cut 2 bases from V and 0 bases from J; bases unmatched to any gene: 1. The CDR3 reads CASSLQRDSYEQYF. CDR3 coding DNA: TGTGCCAGCAGCTTACAGCGGGACTCCTACGAGCAGTACTTC.

On this clonotype itself: This may be a read error: a much more frequent sequence differs by one nucleotide. This chain links TRBV12-3 or TRBV12-4 with TRBJ2-7; 12 bases map to TRBD2. The length of the CDR3 is 15 residues. Trimming cost V 5 bases and J 7 bases; bases outside gene matches: 9. CDR3 sequence reads: CASSVTSGREDEQYF. CDR3 nucleotides: TGTGCCAGCAGTGTGACTAGCGGGAGAGAGGATGAGCAGTACTTC.

This clonotype was found many times. The rearrangement joins TRBV7-3 to TRBJ1-2, with TRBD1 matching over 7 bases. The CDR3 spans 14 residues. V lost 2 bases to trimming and J lost 4 bases; unmatched junction nucleotides: 4. Germline V gives CDR1 SGHTA, CDR2 FQGTGA. CDR3 sequence: CASSLGTESYGYTF. In DNA form, the CDR3 reads TGTGCCAGCAGCTTAGGGACAGAGAGCTATGGCTACACCTTC.

This clonotype was found many times. The CDR3 loop reads CASSEAGQGATEAFF. CDR3 nucleotide sequence: TGTGCCAGCAGCGAGGCTGGGCAGGGGGCCACTGAAGCTTTCTTT. The chain recombines TRBV7-3 with TRBJ1-1; 8 nucleotides align to TRBD1. The CDR3 is 15 residues long. The germline CDR1 and CDR2 sequences are SGHTA and FQGTGA. The V segment lost 5 bases and the J segment 4 bases; nucleotides outside the gene matches: 9.

This clonotype was observed many times. This rearrangement joins TRBV11-1 to TRBJ1-1, with TRBD1 as a possible D gene (5 bases). This CDR3 spans 15 amino acids. Trimming shortened V by 1 base and J by 1 base, and 10 bases separated the two germline ends. Looked up from germline, CDR1 is SGHAT and CDR2 is FQDESV (reference sequence). The CDR3 region is CASSLVWGENTEAFF. CDR3 DNA sequence: TGTGCCAGCAGCTTAGTATGGGGCGAGAACACTGAAGCTTTCTTT.